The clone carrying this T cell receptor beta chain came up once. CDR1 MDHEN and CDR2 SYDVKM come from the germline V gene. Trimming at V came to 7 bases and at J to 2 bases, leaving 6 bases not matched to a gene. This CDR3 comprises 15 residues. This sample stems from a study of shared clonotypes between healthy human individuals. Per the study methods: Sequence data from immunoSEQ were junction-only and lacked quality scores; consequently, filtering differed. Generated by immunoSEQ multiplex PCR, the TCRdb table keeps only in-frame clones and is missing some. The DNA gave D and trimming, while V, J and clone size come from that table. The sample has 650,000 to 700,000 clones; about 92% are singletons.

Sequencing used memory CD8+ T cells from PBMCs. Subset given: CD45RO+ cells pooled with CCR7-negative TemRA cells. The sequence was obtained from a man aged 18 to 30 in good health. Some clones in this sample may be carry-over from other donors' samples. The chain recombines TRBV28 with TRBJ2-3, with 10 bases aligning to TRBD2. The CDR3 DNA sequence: TGTGCCAGCACCACTCTAGCGGGAGTCACAGATACGCAGTATTTT. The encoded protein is CASTTLAGVTDTQYF.